This T cell receptor (beta chain) was identified during a study of a mutant IDH1 vaccine in newly diagnosed glioma. Study-level information: Receipt of radiotherapy, temozolomide, or both preceded the study, and most received both.

Time point reported: week 11, during vaccination. Every single dose of the vaccine, 300 ug of mutant IDH1 20-mer peptide, came with topical imiquimod. Of note for this clone: Antigen specificity is unknown.

Data came from immunoSEQ multiplex PCR; TCRdb stores just in-frame clones and leaves some out. Of tens of thousands of clones listed, under 80% are singletons. Whole-study findings and limits: With respect to changes in top peripheral T cell clonotypes, pseudoprogression seemed unrelated.

The sequences come from PBMCs, collected from a glioma patient whose treatment included an IDH1 peptide vaccine. The receptor was derived from a man aged 25-45 years with glioma.

The DNA for the CDR3 is TGTGCCATCACGAAGGCCAGCCACTCCTACGAGCAGTACTTC. Translated: CAITKASHSYEQYF. The gene calls are TRBV10-3 and TRBJ2-7, with D unresolved. This CDR3 comprises 14 residues. The germline gives CDR1 ENHRY, CDR2 SYGVKD. V lost 7 bases and J lost 0, with 13 bases in between.